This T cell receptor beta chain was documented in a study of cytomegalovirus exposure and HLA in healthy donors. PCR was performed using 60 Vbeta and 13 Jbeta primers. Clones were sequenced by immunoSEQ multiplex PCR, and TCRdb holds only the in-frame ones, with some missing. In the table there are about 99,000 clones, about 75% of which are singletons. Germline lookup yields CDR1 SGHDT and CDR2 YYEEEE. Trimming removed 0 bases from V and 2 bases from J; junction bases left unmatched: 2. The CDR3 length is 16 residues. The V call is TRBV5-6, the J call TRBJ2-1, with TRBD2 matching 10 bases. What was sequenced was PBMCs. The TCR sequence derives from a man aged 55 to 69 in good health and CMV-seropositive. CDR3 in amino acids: CASSLESGGAYNEQFF. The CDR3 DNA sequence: TGTGCCAGCAGCTTGGAAAGCGGGGGGGCCTACAATGAGCAGTTCTTC.